Each of the 14 T cell receptor beta chains below was sequenced from the same sample in a study of blood T cells in healthy people across ages. Then a second PCR, running roughly 7 to 11 cycles, was carried out with a sample-barcoded 5' primer and a J-beta primer mix. Each CDR3 protein gets one entry after TCRdb re-called the 5' RACE reads with MiXCR. The sample has some 900,000 distinct CDR3 sequences; around 48% are singletons. The sample was blood. The receptors were sampled from a man aged 25-40 years in good health.

This clonotype was observed at least ten times. The chain's CDR3 is CASSSRGQGQSYEQYF. CDR3 bases: TGTGCCAGCAGTTCCCGAGGACAGGGCCAATCCTACGAGCAGTACTTC. The V gene is TRBV28, the J gene TRBJ2-7, with 8 bases aligning to TRBD1. The CDR3 runs 16 residues. Germline trimming cut 4 bases from V and 1 base from J; bases unmatched to any gene: 9. Germline V lookup: CDR1 MDHEN, CDR2 SYDVKM.

This chain links TRBV12-3 or TRBV12-4 with TRBJ2-1, with 11 bases identical to TRBD1. The CDR3 consists of 15 residues. The J segment lost 7 bases and the V segment lost 11 bases, leaving 13 bases of the junction unmatched. CDR3 in amino acids: CACIAPGTGGNEQFF. CDR3 in DNA: TGTGCCTGCATCGCCCCCGGGACAGGGGGGAATGAGCAGTTCTTC.

J is TRBJ2-7 and V is TRBV7-8; 8 bases match TRBD2. V shed 5 bases and J 7 bases; nucleotides not matched to a gene: 19. In germline, CDR1 is SGHVS, CDR2 FQNEAQ. The CDR3 has 17 residues. The CDR3 DNA reads TGTGCCAGCAGCCCCTACCACACTAGCGGCTCCTACAATGAGCAGTACTTC. Protein product: CASSPYHTSGSYNEQYF.

The genes are TRBV29-1 and TRBJ2-2, with 9 bases aligning to TRBD2. Germline loops: CDR1 SQVTM, CDR2 ANQGSEA. CDR3 length equals 14 residues. Trimming cost V 7 bases and J 3 bases; bases outside gene matches: 6. CDR3 bases: TGCAGCGCTTCCCAGCGGGGGGACACCGGGGAGCTGTTTTTT. It specifies CSASQRGDTGELFF.

V and J are TRBV11-2 and TRBJ2-5, with 8 positions matching TRBD1. The CDR3 is 14 residues long. The germline V gene encodes CDR1 SGHAT and CDR2 FQNNGV. V shed 5 bases and J 1 base; nucleotides not matched to a gene: 3. The CDR3 DNA reads TGTGCCAGCAGCGGAGACAGGGGCCAAGAGACCCAGTACTTC. Translating it yields CASSGDRGQETQYF.

This clonotype was seen only a few times. The chain combines TRBV12-3 or TRBV12-4 with TRBJ1-2; D is perhaps TRBD1 (5 bases). This CDR3 has 12 amino acids. Trimming removed 6 bases at V and 7 bases at J, with 12 bases between. The CDR3 here is CASSLPGGGYTF. The CDR3, as DNA: TGTGCCAGCAGCCTCCCCGGGGGTGGCTACACCTTC.

The V and J genes are TRBV29-1 and TRBJ2-7; TRBD1 or TRBD2 may be the D gene (6 bases each). The CDR3 spans 12 residues. Trimming removed 8 bases at V and 6 bases at J, with 17 bases between. Germline assignment: CDR1 SQVTM and CDR2 ANQGSEA. The CDR3: CSLRDTAGEQYF. CDR3 coding DNA: TGCAGCTTGCGGGACACCGCGGGCGAGCAGTACTTC.

A word on this clonotype: A much bigger clone sits one base away, suggesting this may be a read error. The chain combines TRBV27 with TRBJ2-1, with D tentatively TRBD2 (6 bases). The CDR3 contains 17 residues. CDR1 MNHEY and CDR2 SMNVEV come from the germline V gene (reference sequence). Trimming shortened V by 5 bases and J by 9 bases, and 26 bases separated the two germline ends. The CDR3: CASSPHRSGGNGGEQFF. The CDR3 DNA is TGTGCCAGCAGTCCACATAGGAGCGGCGGGAATGGGGGTGAGCAGTTCTTC.

This clonotype came up many times. V and J are TRBV20-1 and TRBJ1-5, with 7 bases lining up with TRBD1. The CDR3 spans 16 residues. The V and J ends lost 3 bases and 13 bases, in that order; junction bases with no gene match: 21. Germline V gives CDR1 DFQATT, CDR2 SNEGSKA (reference sequence). The chain's CDR3 is CSARTTYGTDIRSQHF. In nucleotides, the CDR3 is TGCAGTGCTAGGACTACATACGGGACAGACATTAGATCGCAGCATTTT.

This clonotype was observed a handful of times. The genes are TRBV12-3 or TRBV12-4 and TRBJ1-1, with D possibly TRBD1 on 6 matching bases. The CDR3 runs 14 residues. V was cut by 7 bases and J by 3 bases, with 15 bases left in between. DNA for the CDR3: TGTGCCAGCACCCAAGGGGGTTTGGACACTGAAGCTTTCTTT. Translation gives CASTQGGLDTEAFF.

This clonotype appeared a few times. This rearrangement joins TRBV7-9 to TRBJ1-5; D is possibly TRBD1 (5 bases). CDR1 SEHNR and CDR2 FQNEAQ come from the germline V gene (reference sequence). The CDR3 runs 15 residues. The V gene lost 1 base and the J gene lost 7 bases, with 14 bases spanning the gap. The DNA of the CDR3 is TGTGCCAGCAGCTTAGATGGCAGGGCCGAACAGCCCCAGCATTTT. Amino acid sequence: CASSLDGRAEQPQHF.

This clonotype appeared a few times. V and J are TRBV7-2 and TRBJ2-5, with 12 bases lining up with TRBD2. V lost 5 bases to trimming and J lost 1 base; unmatched junction nucleotides: 5. Germline CDR1 and CDR2: SGHTA and FQGNSA. CDR3 length: 16 amino acids. The CDR3 here is CASSPASGGAQETQYF. The CDR3 DNA sequence: TGTGCCAGCAGCCCCGCTAGCGGGGGGGCCCAAGAGACCCAGTACTTC. Full variable domain (remainder filled in from reference TRBV7-2 and TRBJ2-5): GAGVSQSPSNKVTEKGKDVELRCDPISGHTALYWYRQSLGQGLEFLIYFQGNSAPDKSGLPSDRFSAERTGGSVSTLTIQRTQQEDSAVYLCASSPASGGAQETQYFGPGTRLLVL.

This clonotype was picked up a small number of times. The J gene is TRBJ1-1, the V gene TRBV20-1; a weak D match, TRBD1 (5 bases). Germline V gene lookup returns CDR1 DFQATT and CDR2 SNEGSKA (reference sequence). The length of the CDR3 is 16 residues. Trimming took 2 bases from V and 5 from J, leaving 21 bases between them. The CDR3 region has the DNA TGCAGTGCTAGACCCACCCAGGGCCAGGGCTGGACTGAAGCTTTCTTT. Translation: CSARPTQGQGWTEAFF.

This chain uses TRBV19 with TRBJ1-6; 7 nucleotides line up with TRBD1. The J segment lost 7 bases and the V segment lost 7 bases, leaving 13 bases of the junction unmatched. CDR3 length: 16 residues. Germline CDR1 reads LNHDA; CDR2 reads SQIVND (reference sequence). The CDR3 reads CASTGIQGSRNSPLHF. CDR3 bases: TGTGCCAGTACCGGAATACAGGGGTCAAGGAATTCACCCCTCCACTTT.